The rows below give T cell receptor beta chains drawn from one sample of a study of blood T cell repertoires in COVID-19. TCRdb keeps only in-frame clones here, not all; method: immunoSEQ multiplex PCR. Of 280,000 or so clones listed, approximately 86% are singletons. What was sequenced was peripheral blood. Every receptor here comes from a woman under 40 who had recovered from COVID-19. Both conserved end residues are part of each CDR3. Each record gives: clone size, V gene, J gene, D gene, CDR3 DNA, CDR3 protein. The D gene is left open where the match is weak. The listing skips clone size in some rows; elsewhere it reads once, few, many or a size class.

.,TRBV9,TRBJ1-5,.,TGTGCCAGCAGCGCCGAGGGACATATGGGGCAGCCCCAGCATTTT,CASSAEGHMGQPQHF
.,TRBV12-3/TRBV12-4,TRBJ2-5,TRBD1,TGTGCCAGCAGTTACAGGGGGCGCGAGACCCAGTACTTC,CASSYRGRETQYF
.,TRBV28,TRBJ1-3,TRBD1,TGTGCCAGCAGTTTATACGGACAGGGGGCCGACACCATATATTTT,CASSLYGQGADTIYF
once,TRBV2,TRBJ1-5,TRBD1,TGTGCCAGCAGTGCAGGGGGGCGGCAGCCCCAGCATTTT,CASSAGGRQPQHF
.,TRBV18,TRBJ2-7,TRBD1,TGTGCCAGCTCACCCGGGACAGATCACGAGCAGTACTTC,CASSPGTDHEQYF
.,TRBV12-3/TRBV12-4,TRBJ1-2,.,TGTGCCAGCAGTGCTGACAGGAGCTATGGCTACACCTTC,CASSADRSYGYTF
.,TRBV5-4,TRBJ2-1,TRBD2,TGTGCCAGCAGCGGGCTAGCGGGAGAGCATGAGCAGTTCTTC,CASSGLAGEHEQFF
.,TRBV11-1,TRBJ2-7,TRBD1,TGTGCCAGCAGCTGGGGACAGGGACCCTACGAGCAGTACTTC,CASSWGQGPYEQYF
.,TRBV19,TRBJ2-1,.,TGTGCCAGTAGCCGTAGTGCGGGACAGAGCTCCTACAATGAGCAGTTCTTC,CASSRSAGQSSYNEQFF
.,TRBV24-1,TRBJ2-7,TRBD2,TGTGCCACCAGTGATTTCGGGGCTAGCGGGAGCCACGAGCAGTACTTC,CATSDFGASGSHEQYF
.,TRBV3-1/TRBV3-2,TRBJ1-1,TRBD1,TGTGCCAGCAGCCAAGGGCAGGGGGTTACTGAAGCTTTCTTT,CASSQGQGVTEAFF
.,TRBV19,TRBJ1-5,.,TGTGCCAGTAGTGGCGGAGGAACCTATAGCAATCAGCCCCAGCATTTT,CASSGGGTYSNQPQHF
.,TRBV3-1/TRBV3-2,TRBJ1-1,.,TGTGCCAGCAGCTCGCATAGCCCAGGGGAGGGGCGGGGGGCTTTCTTT,CASSSHSPGEGRGAFF
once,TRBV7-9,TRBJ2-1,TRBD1,TGTGCCAGCAGCTTAGCACAGGGGGCCTACAATGAGCAGTTCTTC,CASSLAQGAYNEQFF
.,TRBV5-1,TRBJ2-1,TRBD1,TGCGCCAGCAGCGCCGCCTCCGGGACAGGGAGCAACAATGAGCAGTTCTTC,CASSAASGTGSNNEQFF
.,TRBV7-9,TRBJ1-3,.,TGTGCCAGCAGCCCCCGGACAGACCAAACTGGAAACACCATATATTTT,CASSPRTDQTGNTIYF
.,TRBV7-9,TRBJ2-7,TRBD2,TGTGCCAGCAGCCCAGCCGGGACTAGCGGGACGCCCTCCTACGAGCAGTACTTC,CASSPAGTSGTPSYEQYF
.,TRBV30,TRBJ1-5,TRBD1,TGTGCCTTTTCGGGACAGAGTAATCAGCCCCAGCATTTT,CAFSGQSNQPQHF
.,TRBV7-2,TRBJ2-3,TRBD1,TGTGCCAGCAGCCGGACAGGAAAAGGCACAGATACGCAGTATTTT,CASSRTGKGTDTQYF
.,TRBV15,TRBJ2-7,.,TGTGCCTCCTTAAAACGGCGGGGAGAGCAGTACTTC,CASLKRRGEQYF
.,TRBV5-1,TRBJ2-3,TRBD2,TGCGCCAGCAGCTCGGGAGGGAGTGCAGATACGCAGTATTTT,CASSSGGSADTQYF
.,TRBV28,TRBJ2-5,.,TGTGCCAGCAGTCTTGGCGTGGGGGGAATGGAGACCCAGTACTTC,CASSLGVGGMETQYF
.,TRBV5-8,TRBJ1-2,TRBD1,TGTGCCAGCAGCTTCCGGGGACAGAACTATGGCTACACCTTC,CASSFRGQNYGYTF
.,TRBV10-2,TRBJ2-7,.,TGCGCCAGCAGTGAGTCGAGTGAGCAGTACTTC,CASSESSEQYF
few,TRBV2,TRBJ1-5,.,TGTGCCAGCAGTGAATTGGACAGCAGCAATCAGCCCCAGCATTTT,CASSELDSSNQPQHF
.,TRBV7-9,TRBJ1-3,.,TGTGCCAGCAGCTTAGTTTCTGTCACCAAGAGCTCTGGAAACACCATATATTTT,CASSLVSVTKSSGNTIYF
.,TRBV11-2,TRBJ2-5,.,TGTGCCAGCAGCTTTAGTAGAGGAGAGACCCAGTACTTC,CASSFSRGETQYF
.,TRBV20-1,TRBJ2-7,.,TGCAGTGCTAGGCTAGAATACGAGCAGTACTTC,CSARLEYEQYF
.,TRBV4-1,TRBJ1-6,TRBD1,TGCGCCAGCAGCCCCCGGACAGGGGGTCTGGGTAATTCACCCCTCCACTTT,CASSPRTGGLGNSPLHF
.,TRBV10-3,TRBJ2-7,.,TGTGCCATCAGGCCGGGATCAGGAGACCACGAGCAGTACTTC,CAIRPGSGDHEQYF
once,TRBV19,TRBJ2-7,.,TGTGCCAGTAGTACCCGCAGCGGACTCAACGAGCAGTACTTC,CASSTRSGLNEQYF
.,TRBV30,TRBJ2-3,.,TGTGCCTACAAACTAGGGGGATACCCAGATACGCAGTATTTT,CAYKLGGYPDTQYF
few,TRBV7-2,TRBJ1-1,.,TGTGCCAGCAGCTTATCGAGGGTTAAAGCTTTCTTT,CASSLSRVKAFF
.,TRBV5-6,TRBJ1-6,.,TGTGCCAGCAGCTTGGAGGTAGGAGCCAATTCACCCCTCCACTTT,CASSLEVGANSPLHF
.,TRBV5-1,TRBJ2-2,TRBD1,TGCGCCAGCAGCTTTTCCGAGACAGGGCCCGGGGAGCTGTTTTTT,CASSFSETGPGELFF
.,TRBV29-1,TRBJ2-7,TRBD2,TGCAGCGGCAGAATAGCGGGAGGGCCAAACGAGCAGTACTTC,CSGRIAGGPNEQYF
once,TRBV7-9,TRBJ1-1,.,TGTGCCAGCAGCTTAACCGGGATCCAAGTGGGAGCTTTCTTT,CASSLTGIQVGAFF
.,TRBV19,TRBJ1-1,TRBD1,TGTGCCAGTAGTAAAACCGGGACAGGGAACACTGAAGCTTTCTTT,CASSKTGTGNTEAFF
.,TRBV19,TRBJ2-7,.,TGTGCCAGTAGTTTTTCAGGGGAACCCTACGAGCAGTACTTC,CASSFSGEPYEQYF
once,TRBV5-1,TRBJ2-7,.,TGCGCCTCATCAGGGCCCTACGAGCAGTACTTC,CASSGPYEQYF
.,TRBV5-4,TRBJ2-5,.,TGTGCCAGCAGCTTGGACAGGTACCAAGAGACCCAGTACTTC,CASSLDRYQETQYF
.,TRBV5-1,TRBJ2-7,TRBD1,TGCGCCAGCAGCCCTACAGGGGGATCGACCTACGAGCAGTACTTC,CASSPTGGSTYEQYF
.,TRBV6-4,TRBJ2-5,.,TGTGCCAGCAGTGACCCCCCGAGGGAGACCCAGTACTTC,CASSDPPRETQYF
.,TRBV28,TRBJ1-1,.,TGTGCCAGCAGTACCCTCACAGGGTGGGGCATGAACACTGAAGCTTTCTTT,CASSTLTGWGMNTEAFF
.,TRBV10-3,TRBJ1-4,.,TGTGCCATCAGTGATTCCAGGGAAAAACTGTTTTTT,CAISDSREKLFF
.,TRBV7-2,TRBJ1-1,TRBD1,TGTGCCAGCAGCTTGAATATCGGACAGGGTTGGACTGAAGCTTTCTTT,CASSLNIGQGWTEAFF
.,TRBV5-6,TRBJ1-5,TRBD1,TGTGCCAGCAGTTATTCAGGGGGATATAGCAATCAGCCCCAGCATTTT,CASSYSGGYSNQPQHF
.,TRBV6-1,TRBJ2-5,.,TGTGCCAGCAGTGAATCCGAAGGAGTCCAAGAGACCCAGTACTTC,CASSESEGVQETQYF
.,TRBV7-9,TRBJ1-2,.,TGTGCCAGCAGCCCGGGTAGGCCCTATGGCTACACCTTC,CASSPGRPYGYTF
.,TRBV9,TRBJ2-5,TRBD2,TGTGCCAGCAGCGTGGGAGGGAATTGGGAGACCCAGTACTTC,CASSVGGNWETQYF
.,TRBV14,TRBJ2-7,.,TGTGCCAGCAGCCAAACGCTAGCGCGATACGAGCAGTACTTC,CASSQTLARYEQYF
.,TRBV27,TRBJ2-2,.,TGTGCCAGCAGTGCGGGACTTCGCACCGGGGAGCTGTTTTTT,CASSAGLRTGELFF
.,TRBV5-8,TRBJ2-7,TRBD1,TGTGCCAGCACCCCACCGGACAGGGGCCCCTACGAGCAGTACTTC,CASTPPDRGPYEQYF